This entry lists 12 T cell receptor beta chains sequenced from one sample in a study of blood T cell repertoires in COVID-19. Data came from immunoSEQ multiplex PCR; TCRdb stores just in-frame clones and leaves some out. The data show about 260,000 clones, with 85% to 90% seen just once and about 10% held by the top ten. Specimen: peripheral blood. Receptors originate from a woman aged 25-40 years with COVID-19, enrolled during active disease.

About this clone itself: A read error may produce the germline difference seen at one junction end. This sequence joins TRBV6-5 and TRBJ1-2; a possible D gene is TRBD1 (6 bases). CDR1 and CDR2 from the germline V gene are MNHEY and SVGAGI. This CDR3 has 15 residues. The CDR3 sequence is CASSDSLTGPYGYTF. DNA of the CDR3: TGTGCCAGCAGTGACTCCTTGACAGGCCCCTATGGCTACACCTTC.

The chain joins TRBV14 to TRBJ2-5, with D possibly TRBD2 on 6 matching bases. Germline V gene data show CDR1 as SGHDN and CDR2 as FVKESK. V was trimmed by 6 bases and J by 2 bases, leaving 13 bases between them. The CDR3 sequence is 14 residues long. In nucleotides, the CDR3 is TGTGCCAGCAGACTCAGCGGAGGGCAAGAGACCCAGTACTTC. This codes for CASRLSGGQETQYF.

This rearrangement joins TRBV6-5 to TRBJ2-5; TRBD2 matches at 9 bases. The V gene end was trimmed by 0 bases and the J gene end by 0 bases; junction bases not matched to a gene: 2. The CDR3 contains 16 residues. The germline V gene encodes CDR1 MNHEY and CDR2 SVGAGI. The CDR3 here is CASSYSGTSYQETQYF. The CDR3 DNA sequence: TGTGCCAGCAGTTACTCCGGGACTAGCTACCAAGAGACCCAGTACTTC.

V and J are TRBV5-1 and TRBJ2-7, with a possible D match to TRBD2 (5 bases). The CDR3 runs to 15 residues. Germline V gene data show CDR1 as SGHRS and CDR2 as YFSETQ. V dropped 0 bases and J dropped 3 bases, with 13 bases sitting between them. CDR3 residues: CASSLEAVTVYEQYF. CDR3 nucleotides: TGCGCCAGCAGCTTGGAAGCGGTTACGGTCTACGAGCAGTACTTC.

The CDR3 bases are TGTGCCAGCAGCAACAGGGGTTTTGGCGAGCAGTACTTC. This codes for CASSNRGFGEQYF. V is TRBV7-8 and J is TRBJ2-7; TRBD1 aligns across 7 bases. The CDR3 is 13 residues long. Germline lookup yields CDR1 SGHVS and CDR2 FQNEAQ. V lost 5 bases, J lost 6 bases, and 7 bases stayed unmatched.

This chain links TRBV19 with TRBJ2-7, with 7 bases aligning to TRBD1. Germline assignment: CDR1 LNHDA and CDR2 SQIVND (reference sequence). V lost 5 bases, J lost 4 bases, and 11 bases stayed unmatched. The CDR3 is 15 amino acids. CDR3 sequence reads: CASSPRAGGNYEQYF. DNA for the CDR3: TGTGCCAGTAGTCCCCGGGCAGGGGGAAATTACGAGCAGTACTTC.

The chain couples TRBV5-1 to TRBJ2-1; D possibly corresponds to TRBD2 (6 bases). V gave up 4 bases and J gave up 0 bases, with 11 bases separating them. This CDR3 region has 15 residues. Germline CDR1 and CDR2: SGHRS and YFSETQ. The CDR3 coding sequence is TGCGCCAGCAGCGGGCGGGATCCCTCCTACAATGAGCAGTTCTTC. Amino acid sequence: CASSGRDPSYNEQFF.

The CDR3 bases are TGTGCCAGCAGCCCCCAAGACGGGCGGGGGAGCACAGATACGCAGTATTTT. This translates into CASSPQDGRGSTDTQYF. The V gene is TRBV9, the J gene TRBJ2-3, with TRBD2 matching over 7 bases. CDR1 SGDLS and CDR2 YYNGEE come from the germline V gene. The CDR3 consists of 17 residues. The V segment lost 4 bases and the J segment 0 bases; nucleotides outside the gene matches: 11.

The V and J genes are TRBV5-8 and TRBJ2-7; D may be TRBD2 (6 bases). Trimming stripped 6 bases from V and 3 bases from J, with 16 bases between. Germline V lookup: CDR1 SGHTS, CDR2 YDEGEE. This CDR3 has 14 residues. In nucleotides, the CDR3 is TGTGCCAGCAAAGGGGCTAGCGACCTCTACGAGCAGTACTTC. Its translation is CASKGASDLYEQYF.

This rearrangement joins TRBV7-2 to TRBJ2-7; 8 nucleotides line up with TRBD1. V shed 1 base and J 1 base; nucleotides not matched to a gene: 3. The CDR3 extends over 15 amino acids. Germline CDR1 reads SGHTA; CDR2 reads FQGNSA. This CDR3 is CASSLGYRGSYEQYF. CDR3 bases: TGTGCCAGCAGCTTAGGTTACAGGGGGTCCTACGAGCAGTACTTC. The whole variable domain, filled in from reference TRBV7-2 and TRBJ2-7, reads GAGVSQSPSNKVTEKGKDVELRCDPISGHTALYWYRQSLGQGLEFLIYFQGNSAPDKSGLPSDRFSAERTGGSVSTLTIQRTQQEDSAVYLCASSLGYRGSYEQYFGPGTRLTVT.

The gene calls are TRBV2 and TRBJ2-1, with D unclear. Per the germline V gene, CDR1 is SNHLY and CDR2 is FYNNEI. Trimming pared 6 bases from V and 9 bases from J, leaving 12 bases between. This CDR3 comprises 12 residues. The DNA for the CDR3 is TGTGCCAGCAGGACCGACCAGGTTGAGCAGTTCTTC. It codes for CASRTDQVEQFF. The complete variable domain, with remaining parts taken from reference TRBV2 and TRBJ2-1, reads EPEVTQTPSHQVTQMGQEVILRCVPISNHLYFYWYRQILGQKVEFLVSFYNNEISEKSEIFDDQFSVERPDGSNFTLKIRSTKLEDSAMYFCASRTDQVEQFFGPGTRLTVL.

The chain recombines TRBV10-3 with TRBJ1-3, with D tentatively TRBD1 (6 bases). The V end lost 0 bases, the J end lost 4 bases, and 10 bases lay between the germline ends. CDR3 size: 15 residues. The germline V gene encodes CDR1 ENHRY and CDR2 SYGVKD. CDR3 region: CAISESFDRGNTIYF. In DNA, the CDR3 is TGTGCCATCAGTGAGTCCTTCGACAGGGGAAACACCATATATTTT.